The 8 T cell receptor beta chains below all came from one sample that was sequenced in a study of vaccination effects on CD4 cells after COVID-19. Prior to sequencing, the ViraFEST assay stimulated PBMC with viral peptide pools, which expanded the antigen-specific CD4+ T cells. At the end of about ten days of culture, CD4+ T cells were isolated. The healthy vaccine recipients, who had no prior SARS-CoV-2 infection, showed negative nucleocapsid antibodies. No antigen has been identified for these receptors. Some clones are missing from TCRdb's copy, which holds only in-frame ones; the method was immunoSEQ multiplex PCR. The sample holds tens of thousands of clones; around 78% are singletons and the top ten take under 30%. The material sequenced was CD4+ T cells from PBMCs cultured with HCoV-OC43 spike peptides, taken before COVID-19 vaccination. The sample's subset: HCoV-OC43 spike overlapping peptide pool stimulation. The source of these receptors is a human donor who received a COVID-19 vaccine.

The chain couples TRBV6-5 to TRBJ2-7; 10 bases match TRBD1. Looked up from germline, CDR1 is MNHEY and CDR2 is SVGAGI. With V trimmed by 8 bases and J by 5 bases, 6 bases remained unmatched. This CDR3 region has 13 residues. This chain's CDR3 is CASFVTGGHEQYF. The CDR3 bases are TGTGCCAGCTTTGTGACAGGGGGCCACGAGCAGTACTTC.

In its sample, this clone was seen once. The rearrangement joins TRBV4-3 to TRBJ1-2, with 7 bases lining up with TRBD1. The CDR3 totals 13 residues. V was clipped by 3 bases and J by 5 bases; unmatched bases: 3. CDR1 LGHNA and CDR2 YSLEER come from the germline V gene. The CDR3 DNA reads TGCGCCAGCAGCCAGCAGGGGGGGTATGGCTACACCTTC. It encodes CASSQQGGYGYTF.

The V call is TRBV6-5, the J call TRBJ1-1, with 9 bases fitting TRBD1. The germline V gene has CDR1 MNHEY and CDR2 SVGAGI. Losses at the gene ends were 6 bases for V and 0 bases for J; bases not matched to a gene: 2. This CDR3 comprises 14 residues. The CDR3: CASRGQGLNTEAFF. The CDR3 DNA follows: TGTGCCAGCAGGGGACAGGGTTTGAACACTGAAGCTTTCTTT.

The chain has TRBV28 and TRBJ1-2; D gene unclear. The CDR3 length is 12 residues. The V and J ends lost 9 bases and 4 bases respectively, with 12 bases between them. CDR1 MDHEN and CDR2 SYDVKM come from the germline V gene. CDR3 amino acids: CASRVLGYGYTF. For the CDR3, the DNA is TGTGCCAGTAGGGTCCTCGGCTATGGCTACACCTTC.

Remarks on this clone: Other DNA sequences of this sample code for an identical CDR3. The chain has TRBV6-5 and TRBJ1-5, with TRBD1 matching over 8 bases. The CDR3 extends over 15 amino acids. The germline V gene has CDR1 MNHEY and CDR2 SVGAGI. Trimming cost V 2 bases and J 1 base; bases outside gene matches: 1. Here the CDR3 DNA reads TGTGCCAGCAGTTACGACAGGGGAAGCAATCAGCCCCAGCATTTT. Amino acid sequence: CASSYDRGSNQPQHF.

V usage is TRBV19 and J usage is TRBJ2-5; 9 nucleotides match TRBD1. The CDR3 has 13 amino acids. Unmatched junction bases numbered 3, after V lost 5 bases and J lost 5 bases. Germline CDR1 LNHDA, CDR2 SQIVND (reference sequence). CDR3 in amino acids: CASSPQGAETQYF. The CDR3 DNA follows: TGTGCCAGTAGTCCACAGGGGGCCGAGACCCAGTACTTC.

The chain links TRBV6-2 or TRBV6-3 to TRBJ1-5; possible D gene TRBD1, 5 bases. Germline V CDR1 and CDR2: MNHEY, SVGEGT. The CDR3 runs to 12 residues. V lost 3 bases and J 9 bases, leaving 9 bases between the germline ends. The CDR3 here is CASSYGQPPQHF. As DNA, the CDR3 is TGTGCCAGCAGTTATGGACAACCGCCCCAGCATTTT.

A single count supports this clone. The CDR3 is CASSITATNEKLFF. The CDR3 nucleotides are TGTGCCAGTAGTATAACAGCAACTAATGAAAAACTGTTTTTT. The chain recombines TRBV19 with TRBJ1-4; the D is unclear. Germline V lookup: CDR1 LNHDA, CDR2 SQIVND (reference sequence). V was shortened by 2 bases and J by 0 bases, with 4 bases between the two germline ends. This CDR3 contains 14 residues.